Each of the 18 T cell receptor beta chains below was sequenced from the same sample in a study of tumor and adjacent non-tumor tissue in lung cancer. RNA was extracted from bulk tissue without any cell sorting. TCRbeta libraries were built with three rounds of nested PCR, modified from ARM-PCR. TCRdb re-analysed the multiplex PCR reads in MiXCR, keeping a single row per CDR3 protein. The table includes tens of thousands of distinct CDR3 sequences, around 60% detected once. The sample consisted of lung tumor tissue. These receptors were collected from a man aged 50 to 60 with non-small cell lung cancer.

The chain carries TRBV12-3 or TRBV12-4 and TRBJ2-1; 11 bases line up with TRBD2. The CDR3 runs 15 residues. The CDR3 sequence: CGSRVAGGPGNEQFF. The CDR3 coding sequence is TGTGGCAGTAGAGTAGCGGGAGGGCCCGGCAATGAGCAGTTCTTC.

On this clonotype itself: This may be a read error, as it is one base from a much larger clone. The J gene is TRBJ2-5, the V gene TRBV5-6, with a possible D match to TRBD2 (6 bases). Germline values: CDR1 SGHDT, CDR2 YYEEEE. The CDR3 totals 13 residues. CDR3 sequence: CVSSPGLRETQYF. The CDR3 bases are TGTGTCAGCAGCCCGGGACTCAGGGAGACCCAGTACTTC.

A remark on this clonotype: One junction end disagrees with the germline gene, perhaps due to a read error. The DNA of the CDR3 is TGTGCCATCAGTGAGTTGGTTAGCGGGGTACCCGCAAGCGGGCCGGATACACAGTATTTT. The encoded protein is CAISELVSGVPASGPDTQYF. The rearrangement links TRBV10-3 to TRBJ2-3, with 8 bases fitting TRBD2. CDR1 is ENHRY and CDR2 is SYGVKD in the germline V gene. This CDR3 region has 20 residues.

This clonotype turned up a few times. V is TRBV14 and J is TRBJ2-5, with D possibly TRBD2 on 6 matching bases. There are 13 residues in the CDR3. Germline values: CDR1 SGHDN, CDR2 FVKESK. With 9 bases removed from V and 4 bases from J, the gap between germline ends came to 15 bases. The CDR3, as DNA: TGTGCCAGTTCTGGGGGGTTTAGAGAGACCCAGTACTTC. This codes for CASSGGFRETQYF.

The chain combines TRBV4-1 with TRBJ2-7, with 8 bases lining up with TRBD2. The CDR3 consists of 17 residues. Germline CDR1 is MGHRA and CDR2 is YSYEKL. Unmatched junction bases numbered 12, after V lost 3 bases and J lost 2 bases. CDR3 protein: CASSHPDGRDKTYEQYF. CDR3 coding DNA: TGCGCCAGCAGCCACCCAGACGGGAGGGACAAGACCTACGAGCAGTACTTC.

This clonotype came up many times. This rearrangement joins TRBV6-6 to TRBJ2-5, with 9 bases aligning to TRBD1. Trimming removed 7 bases from V and 3 bases from J; junction bases left unmatched: 9. The CDR3 totals 15 residues. CDR1 and CDR2 from the germline V gene are MNHNY and SVGAGI (reference sequence). This CDR3 reads CASTLNRGQEETQYF. The DNA of the CDR3 is TGTGCCAGCACCCTTAACAGGGGGCAAGAAGAGACCCAGTACTTC.

This clonotype was observed a single time. The CDR3 does not close with the conserved phenylalanine or tryptophan, likely indicating a read error. V usage is TRBV11-3 and J usage is TRBJ2-2, with D perhaps given as TRBD1 or TRBD2 (5 bases each). CDR1 is SGHNT and CDR2 is YENEEA in the germline V gene. The V end was cut by 3 bases, the J end by 7 bases, with 15 bases between. The CDR3 has 15 residues. CDR3 DNA: TGTGCCAGCAGCTTCGCATCGGGGACCCACGGGGAGCTGTTTTAT. Protein product: CASSFASGTHGELFY.

Ten or more counts support this clonotype. The chain uses TRBV6-2 or TRBV6-3 and TRBJ2-3, with TRBD2 matching 7 bases. The ends lost 9 bases at V and 5 bases at J; junction bases unmatched: 14. CDR3 length: 15 residues. Germline lookup yields CDR1 MNHEY and CDR2 SVGEGT. CDR3 residues: CARLLWGGVEDTQYF. The CDR3 DNA reads TGTGCCAGACTACTCTGGGGGGGAGTGGAAGATACGCAGTATTTT.

In this sample, this clonotype turned up many times. The rearrangement links TRBV10-3 to TRBJ2-2, with 8 positions matching TRBD1. J gave up 2 bases and V 10 bases, and 3 bases lay outside the gene matches. This CDR3 is built from 13 residues. Looked up from germline, CDR1 is ENHRY and CDR2 is SYGVKD. The CDR3 loop is CATGQGNTGELFF. In DNA form, the CDR3 reads TGTGCCACAGGACAGGGTAACACCGGGGAGCTGTTTTTT.

A single count supports this clonotype. The conserved final phenylalanine or tryptophan is absent from the CDR3, which likely points to a read error. The gene calls are TRBV18 and TRBJ2-5, with D uncertain. Germline CDR1 and CDR2: KGHSH and LQKENI. Trimming cost V 3 bases and J 2 bases, with 16 bases left between them. CDR3 length: 16 amino acids. CDR3 DNA: TGTGCCAGCTCACCGCCGACACACAGTATACAAGAGACCCAGTACATC. Its translation is CASSPPTHSIQETQYI.

Notes on this clonotype: At one of its ends the junction is not consistent with the germline gene, which may arise from a read error. The chain is built from TRBV6-1 and TRBJ1-6; unclear D gene. This CDR3 contains 13 residues. The V gene's germline CDR1 is MNHNS and CDR2 SASEGT. The CDR3 loop is CTSFPRGNSPLHF. CDR3 nucleotides: TGTACCAGCTTTCCACGGGGTAATTCACCCCTCCACTTT.

As to this clonotype: A much more abundant neighbour one base away suggests this may be a read error. The chain recombines TRBV6-6 with TRBJ1-5, with D maybe TRBD1 (5 bases). The CDR3 contains 15 residues. Germline V lookup: CDR1 MNHNY, CDR2 SVGAGI (reference sequence). The CDR3 sequence: CASGYSGGRHQPQHF. The CDR3 DNA follows: TGTGCCAGCGGTTACAGCGGGGGACGTCATCAGCCCCAGCATTTT.

This sequence joins TRBV7-9 and TRBJ1-1; tentatively, D is TRBD1 (6 bases). This CDR3 contains 17 residues. Germline-derived CDR1 and CDR2 are SEHNR and FQNEAQ (reference sequence). Trimming took 5 bases from V and 1 from J, leaving 20 bases between them. CDR3 sequence reads: CASSPEQGVLKNTEAFF. DNA of the CDR3: TGTGCCAGCAGCCCTGAACAGGGAGTCTTAAAGAACACTGAAGCTTTCTTT.

This clonotype appeared once. Just one base apart from a much larger clone, this may be a read error. V and J are TRBV20-1 and TRBJ2-3; D is unclear. The CDR3 extends over 14 amino acids. Germline CDR1 DFQATT, CDR2 SNEGSKA (reference sequence). The CDR3 here is CSVRDPGMTDTQYF. Here the CDR3 DNA reads TGCAGTGTTAGAGATCCGGGTATGACAGATACGCAGTATTTT.

Details on this clonotype: A much larger clone differs by one base, so this may be a read error. The chain links TRBV6-6 to TRBJ1-1; D is perhaps TRBD1 (5 bases). This CDR3 is 14 amino acids long. V was clipped by 0 bases and J by 4 bases, with 9 bases between them. Germline V lookup: CDR1 MNHNY, CDR2 SVGAGI (reference sequence). The CDR3 nucleotides read TGTGCCAGCAGTTACTCACAGGTTGGCACTGAAGCTTTCTTT. Amino acid sequence: CASSYSQVGTEAFF.

This clonotype was seen once. An end of the junction differs from the germline gene, which may be a read error. V usage is TRBV29-1 and J usage is TRBJ2-1; D perhaps matches TRBD1 (5 bases). The germline V gene encodes CDR1 SQVTM and CDR2 ANQGSEA. The CDR3 spans 12 residues. The CDR3 DNA is TGCAGCGCCCGACAGACGATTAGTGAGCAGTTGTTC. Protein product: CSARQTISEQLF.

This chain links TRBV11-1 with TRBJ2-1; D not resolved. Trimming took 2 bases from V and 4 from J, leaving 3 bases between them. The CDR3 has 12 amino acids. Germline V CDR1 and CDR2: SGHAT, FQDESV (reference sequence). The CDR3 coding sequence is TGTGCCAGCAGCTTAAATTACAATGAGCAGTTCTTC. Translation gives CASSLNYNEQFF. The whole variable domain, filled in from reference TRBV11-1 and TRBJ2-1, reads EAEVAQSPRYKITEKSQAVAFWCDPISGHATLYWYRQILGQGPELLVQFQDESVVDDSQLPKDRFSAERLKGVDSTLKIQPAELGDSAMYLCASSLNYNEQFFGPGTRLTVL.

About this clonotype itself: A junction boundary mismatches the germline segment, possibly from a read error. The chain is built from TRBV6-2 or TRBV6-3 and TRBJ1-1, with TRBD1 matching over 7 bases. Germline V gene data show CDR1 as MNHEY and CDR2 as SVGEGT. CDR3 length equals 18 residues. CDR3 protein: CASSPGNLLGQKNTEASF. CDR3 in DNA: TGTGCCAGCAGCCCAGGCAACCTACTGGGACAGAAAAACACTGAAGCCTCCTTT.